This T cell receptor (beta chain) was documented in a study of blood T cells in healthy people across ages. Germline V gene sequence: CDR1 SSHAT, CDR2 FNYEAQ (reference sequence). The CDR3 runs to 15 residues. The V end was cut by 8 bases, the J end by 7 bases, with 21 bases between. Findings of the study overall: The donors' CMV status was not determined, possibly confounding changes in expanded clonotypes. Strong correlation was found linking TCR beta diversity to naive T cell percentage. A roughly linear fall in TCR beta diversity per million T cells was seen with increasing age. Higher diversity, along with more naive CD4+ cells, distinguished long-lived donors from aged donors.

Regarding this clonotype: As yet, its antigen is unknown. It may be a read error: a sequence one base away is much more abundant.

With a J-beta primer mix and a sample-barcoded 5' primer, a second PCR ran about 6 to 11 cycles. TCRdb re-called the 5' RACE reads with MiXCR, one entry per CDR3 protein. The data show over a million distinct CDR3 sequences, with roughly 40% seen just once and 7.9% held by the top ten. The sample taken for sequencing was blood. This TCR was recovered from a woman younger than 35 in good health. The chain joins TRBV7-7 to TRBJ2-1; D possibly corresponds to TRBD2 (5 bases). CDR3 nucleotide sequence: TGTGCCAGCGGCTCTAGCCCCTCCTCCGGGAATGAGCAGTTCTTC. This gives the protein CASGSSPSSGNEQFF.